A selection of T cell receptor beta chains follows, all from one sample in a study of blood T cell repertoires in COVID-19. Sequencing was performed with immunoSEQ multiplex PCR; in TCRdb, only in-frame clones are kept and a portion is missing. The data show some 160,000 clones, 83% seen once. Source material: peripheral blood. These receptors came from a human donor in a cohort sampled during active COVID-19. CDR3s include the opening cysteine and the closing phenylalanine or tryptophan. D genes are given only for firm matches. The size entry is marked missing in some rows and otherwise reads once, few, many or a size class.

CDR3aa: CASSMNGGEYNEQFF
CDR3nt: TGTGCCAGCAGCATGAACGGGGGAGAATACAATGAGCAGTTCTTC
v_gene: TRBV7-3
abundance: -
j_gene: TRBJ2-1
len: 15
d_gene: -

CDR3aa: CASSPSGGNEQYF
CDR3nt: TGCGCCAGCAGCCCCTCTGGCGGTAACGAGCAGTACTTC
v_gene: TRBV4-3
abundance: -
j_gene: TRBJ2-7
len: 13
d_gene: -

CDR3aa: CASSLSRGGREAFF
CDR3nt: TGCGCCAGCAGTTTGTCCCGAGGGGGTAGGGAAGCTTTCTTT
v_gene: TRBV10-1
abundance: -
j_gene: TRBJ1-1
len: 14
d_gene: -

CDR3aa: CAISPSLQSNYGYTF
CDR3nt: TGTGCCATCAGTCCCTCCCTACAGAGTAACTATGGCTACACCTTC
v_gene: TRBV10-3
abundance: -
j_gene: TRBJ1-2
len: 15
d_gene: -

CDR3aa: CASGTGVSGANVLTF
CDR3nt: TGTGCCAGCGGGACAGGGGTCTCTGGGGCCAACGTCCTGACTTTC
v_gene: TRBV9
abundance: -
j_gene: TRBJ2-6
len: 15
d_gene: TRBD1

CDR3aa: CASSSSRGYTEAFF
CDR3nt: TGTGCCAGCAGTTCCTCCCGGGGGTACACTGAAGCTTTCTTT
v_gene: TRBV28
abundance: -
j_gene: TRBJ1-1
len: 14
d_gene: -

CDR3aa: CASSQEGRGGNEQYF
CDR3nt: TGCGCCAGCAGCCAAGAAGGTCGCGGGGGGAACGAGCAGTACTTC
v_gene: TRBV4-3
abundance: few
j_gene: TRBJ2-7
len: 15
d_gene: TRBD2

CDR3aa: CASSLGQVYEQYF
CDR3nt: TGTGCCAGCAGCTTAGGGCAGGTCTACGAGCAGTACTTC
v_gene: TRBV11-2
abundance: -
j_gene: TRBJ2-7
len: 13
d_gene: -

CDR3aa: CASSLVGGAQGYTF
CDR3nt: TGTGCCAGCAGTTTAGTCGGAGGGGCGCAGGGCTACACCTTC
v_gene: TRBV28
abundance: -
j_gene: TRBJ1-2
len: 14
d_gene: -

CDR3aa: CASSPTVQGIGNTIYF
CDR3nt: TGTGCCAGCAGCCCGACAGTTCAGGGGATCGGAAACACCATATATTTT
v_gene: TRBV3-1/TRBV3-2
abundance: -
j_gene: TRBJ1-3
len: 16
d_gene: -

CDR3aa: CASSQVWGHEQFF
CDR3nt: TGCGCCAGCAGCCAAGTTTGGGGCCATGAGCAGTTCTTC
v_gene: TRBV4-1
abundance: once
j_gene: TRBJ2-1
len: 13
d_gene: -

CDR3aa: CASSIVQGPEAFF
CDR3nt: TGTGCCAGTAGTATAGTCCAGGGGCCTGAAGCTTTCTTT
v_gene: TRBV19
abundance: -
j_gene: TRBJ1-1
len: 13
d_gene: -

CDR3aa: CASSLPGEPQHF
CDR3nt: TGTGCCAGCAGCCTACCCGGGGAGCCCCAGCATTTT
v_gene: TRBV5-4
abundance: -
j_gene: TRBJ1-5
len: 12
d_gene: -

CDR3aa: CASSFARGQLHSGNTIYF
CDR3nt: TGTGCCAGCAGCTTCGCCAGGGGGCAGTTACACTCTGGAAACACCATATATTTT
v_gene: TRBV7-6
abundance: -
j_gene: TRBJ1-3
len: 18
d_gene: TRBD1

CDR3aa: CASSHGTGGYEQYF
CDR3nt: TGCGCCAGCAGCCACGGGACAGGGGGCTACGAGCAGTACTTC
v_gene: TRBV10-1
abundance: -
j_gene: TRBJ2-7
len: 14
d_gene: TRBD1